One T cell receptor (beta chain) is described in this entry. The antigen remains undetermined. The PCR employed 60 Vbeta primers together with 13 Jbeta primers. The data were produced by immunoSEQ multiplex PCR, yet TCRdb's version contains in-frame clones alone and is incomplete. The table lists about 160,000 clones, 80% to 85% of them singletons. This entry belongs to a study of cytomegalovirus exposure and HLA in healthy donors. Regarding the study as a whole: Most subjects had HLA-A and HLA-B alleles reportedly predicted accurately by TCR beta sequences. Sequence variants that were highly shared formed a cluster that was likely a sequencing artifact.

This CDR3 has 14 residues. Germline CDR1 reads SGDLS; CDR2 reads YYNGEE. Between the trimmed V and J ends, which lost 0 bases and 3 bases, there was a span of 9 bases. The V gene is TRBV9, the J gene TRBJ1-1, with D hard to call. The TCR comes from a boy under 10 years old in good health and CMV-seronegative. Source material: PBMCs. The CDR3 sequence: CASSVGGPDTEAFF. In DNA form, the CDR3 reads TGTGCCAGCAGCGTAGGAGGTCCAGACACTGAAGCTTTCTTT.